This T cell receptor beta chain appears in the sequencing data of a study of CD8 T cells in Susac syndrome. Matched for age and sex, the controls were healthy donors. The CDR3 totals 17 residues. Looked up from germline, CDR1 is MDHEN and CDR2 is SYDVKM. The ends were cut back, 6 bases at V and 1 base at J, with 18 bases in the middle. RNA in amounts of roughly 0.45 to 1 ug was reverse transcribed with random hexamers. Multiplex PCR with immunoSEQ amplified the TCR beta CDR3 across 54 Vbeta and 13 Jbeta. Via MiXCR, TCRdb re-called the immunoSEQ multiplex PCR reads, giving one row per CDR3 protein. This sample yields about 120,000 distinct CDR3 sequences, of which about nine tenths are seen a single time; over 0.1% belongs to the top ten.

The sequenced sample was CD8+ T cells from PBMCs. The J gene is TRBJ2-2, the V gene TRBV28; possible D gene TRBD2, 5 bases. The source is a human donor in good health. The CDR3 spells CASRGEERTENTGELFF. CDR3 in DNA: TGTGCCAGCAGAGGAGAGGAGCGGACCGAGAACACCGGGGAGCTGTTTTTT.